This T cell receptor beta chain was obtained from a study of OX40 agonist ivuxolimab in advanced cancers. Study as a whole: Every 2 weeks, patients received ivuxolimab intravenously, dosed at 0.01 to 10 mg/kg.

V was shortened by 6 bases and J by 1 base, with 9 bases between the two germline ends. There are 13 residues in the CDR3. Germline V CDR1 and CDR2: SGHNT, YENEEA. A note on this clone: Its antigen is unknown.

Study conclusions and caveats: CD8+ T cells (on average) carried more expanded clones than CD4+ T cells. Clones of CD4+ and CD8+ blood T cells grew by week 6 at doses of 0.1 to 3.0 mg/kg.

Sequencing used immunoSEQ multiplex PCR; TCRdb keeps in-frame clones, though not all of them. In the table there are fewer than 45,000 clones, approximately 80% of which are singletons. This receptor was obtained from an adult with an advanced solid tumor such as melanoma, head and neck, liver or kidney cancer. The rearrangement joins TRBV11-3 to TRBJ1-1; D unresolved. Sequenced material: CD4+ or CD8+ T cells sorted from blood, taken in a trial of the OX40 agonist ivuxolimab. The CDR3 region is CASSQWENTEAFF. Written as DNA, the CDR3 is TGTGCCAGCAGTCAGTGGGAGAACACTGAAGCTTTCTTT.